These T cell receptor beta chains were read from a single sample in a study of T cells after yellow fever vaccination. TCRdb itself ran the 5' RACE reads through MiXCR, one entry per CDR3 protein. The sample yields roughly 68,000 distinct CDR3 sequences, approximately 7% seen once. The specimen was CD8+ T cells sorted from PBMCs, collected around 45 days after the first yellow fever vaccination. These receptors were taken from a man aged 18 to 35 who received the YFV17D yellow fever vaccine. The CDR3 runs from the conserved cysteine through the conserved F or W. D genes are given only for firm matches. Expanded clones are given a class, and other clones once, few, many or no size at all.

clone size	J gene	D gene	V gene	CDR3 protein	CDR3 DNA
few	TRBJ2-5	NA	TRBV7-6	CASSLNLKIEETQYF	TGTGCCAGCAGCTTAAACCTTAAAATCGAAGAGACCCAGTACTTC
many	TRBJ1-6	NA	TRBV4-1	CASSQEEGNSPLHF	TGCGCCAGCAGCCAAGAGGAAGGTAATTCACCCCTCCACTTT
few	TRBJ2-4	TRBD2	TRBV5-1	CASRDSGGASRSKNIQYF	TGCGCCAGCAGGGATAGCGGGGGGGCCTCTCGTTCCAAAAACATTCAGTACTTC
many	TRBJ1-1	NA	TRBV19	CASSTWSPLTEAFF	TGTGCCAGTAGTACGTGGTCACCCCTGACTGAAGCTTTCTTT
many	TRBJ1-5	TRBD1	TRBV7-8	CASSLAPPRDRGNQPQHF	TGTGCCAGCAGCTTAGCGCCCCCGAGGGACAGGGGGAATCAGCCCCAGCATTTT
many	TRBJ2-5	TRBD1	TRBV5-6	CASSTRDRGYEETQYF	TGTGCCAGCAGCACCCGGGACAGGGGCTATGAAGAGACCCAGTACTTC
NA	TRBJ2-1	TRBD1	TRBV6-1	CASSTAWPLTGGLNEQFF	TGTGCCAGCAGTACCGCGTGGCCCCTGACAGGGGGCTTGAATGAGCAGTTCTTC
few	TRBJ1-6	NA	TRBV23-1	CASSQSGNRADSPLHF	TGCGCCAGCAGTCAAAGTGGTAACAGGGCGGATTCACCCCTCCACTTT
many	TRBJ2-1	NA	TRBV7-9	CASSPEGGAGNEQFF	TGTGCCAGCAGCCCAGAAGGGGGGGCCGGCAATGAGCAGTTCTTC
few	TRBJ1-5	NA	TRBV19	CASSIVQPQPQHF	TGTGCCAGTAGTATAGTACAGCCGCAGCCCCAGCATTTT
few	TRBJ2-2	NA	TRBV12-3/TRBV12-4	CASCGQTNTGELFF	TGTGCCAGCTGCGGACAGACGAACACCGGGGAGCTGTTTTTT
many	TRBJ2-2	NA	TRBV6-1	CASSRGRLHTGELFF	TGTGCCAGCAGCAGGGGCCGTCTTCACACCGGGGAGCTGTTTTTT
NA	TRBJ1-1	NA	TRBV4-1	CASSQPEGEAFF	TGCGCCAGCAGCCAACCGGAAGGTGAAGCTTTCTTT
many	TRBJ2-3	NA	TRBV7-2	CASSLVIDQGTDTQYF	TGTGCCAGCAGCTTAGTTATCGACCAGGGCACAGATACGCAGTATTTT
NA	TRBJ1-1	NA	TRBV11-2	CASSPSTGGGTEAFF	TGTGCCAGCAGCCCTTCGACAGGAGGGGGAACTGAAGCTTTCTTT
many	TRBJ2-3	TRBD1	TRBV12-3/TRBV12-4	CASSPGTADTQYF	TGTGCCAGCAGTCCGGGGACAGCAGATACGCAGTATTTT
NA	TRBJ2-1	NA	TRBV7-8	CAIAIRTSVDRASNEQFF	TGTGCCATCGCGATTCGCACTAGTGTGGACAGAGCCTCCAATGAGCAGTTCTTC
few	TRBJ2-1	TRBD1	TRBV19	CASSGIRGLVISRMYEQFF	TGTGCCAGTAGTGGCATAAGGGGGCTAGTAATCTCTCGCATGTATGAGCAGTTCTTC
few	TRBJ1-1	TRBD1	TRBV5-4	CASSFGTGRVDAFF	TGTGCCAGCAGCTTTGGGACAGGGAGGGTTGATGCTTTCTTT
NA	TRBJ2-1	TRBD2	TRBV9	CASSVEPGGNEQFF	TGTGCCAGCAGCGTGGAGCCGGGGGGTAATGAGCAGTTCTTC